This T cell receptor beta chain was found in a study of CD8+ T cells in alopecia areata. Background on the study: Treatment comprised oral tofacitinib, 5 to 10 mg twice daily, in treated patients. The study's findings and limits: Uncertainty remains about how baseline CD8+ expansion links to response, with one nonresponder. Relative to normal scalp, lesional scalp, especially alopecia totalis/universalis, showed higher clonality.

CDR3 length: 15 residues. The V end was cut by 3 bases, the J end by 10 bases, with 16 bases between. CDR1 is MNHEY and CDR2 is SMNVEV in the germline V gene (reference sequence). Reverse transcription of extracted RNA yielded cDNA, which provided the sequencing template. Clones were read by immunoSEQ multiplex PCR, and TCRdb kept only the in-frame ones, dropping some. Of 200,000 to 250,000 clones in the sample, less than 65% were seen once. Concerning this clone itself: Its antigen remains unidentified.

Sample treatment: oral pan-JAK inhibitor, 5-10 mg twice daily. The sample consisted of CD4+ T cells sorted from blood, taken at week 4, from a patient treated with tofacitinib. The V call is TRBV27, the J call TRBJ1-6; D is perhaps TRBD1 (6 bases). The sequence derives from a human donor with alopecia areata. CDR3 sequence (DNA): TGTGCCAGCAGTTTCTCGGTTCAGGGGAAGTCACCCCTCCACTTT. This translates into CASSFSVQGKSPLHF.